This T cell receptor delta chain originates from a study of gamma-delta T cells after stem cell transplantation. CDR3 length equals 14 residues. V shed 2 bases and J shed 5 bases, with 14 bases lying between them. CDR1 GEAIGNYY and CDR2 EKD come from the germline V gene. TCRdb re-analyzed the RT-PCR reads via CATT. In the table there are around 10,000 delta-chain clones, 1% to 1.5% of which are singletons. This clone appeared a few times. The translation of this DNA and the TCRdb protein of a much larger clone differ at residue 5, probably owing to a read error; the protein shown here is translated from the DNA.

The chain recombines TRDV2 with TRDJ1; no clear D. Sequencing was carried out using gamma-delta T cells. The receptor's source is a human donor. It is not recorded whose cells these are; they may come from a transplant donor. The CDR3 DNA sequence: TGTGCCTGTGACATCGTCGGGAGTGGTGATAAACTCATCTTT. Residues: CACDIVGSGDKLIF.